Reported below is one TCR beta chain. What it binds is unknown. This entry comes from a study of cytomegalovirus exposure and HLA in healthy donors. Background on the study: A prior study identified roughly 110 million unique TCR beta sequences from some 200 million T cells.

Study results and caveats: In a later analysis, V- and J-gene trimming of beta chains associated with a DCLRE1C missense variant, replicated independently. CMV serostatus was the only immune exposure information that was available. Most TCR sequences were seen very rarely across donors, but some public TCRs occurred in many.

The CDR3 length is 13 residues. Trimming at V came to 6 bases and at J to 5 bases, leaving 3 bases not matched to a gene. CDR1 and CDR2 from the germline V gene are SNHLY and FYNNEI. Vbeta (60) and Jbeta (13) primers were used in the PCR. Profiling relied on immunoSEQ multiplex PCR, and the TCRdb table lists in-frame clones only, not all of them. The repertoire holds about 150,000 clones, with more than 65% as singletons. This chain uses TRBV2 with TRBJ2-7; 11 bases are shared with TRBD2. This TCR came from a man aged 45-65 years in good health and CMV-seropositive. Sequencing was performed on PBMCs. The CDR3 coding sequence is TGTGCCAGCAGACTAGCGGGAGTAAACGAGCAGTACTTC. Residues: CASRLAGVNEQYF.